The 11 T cell receptor beta chains below all came from one sample that was sequenced in a study of cytomegalovirus exposure and HLA in healthy donors. PCR involved 60 Vbeta and 13 Jbeta primers. Clones were read by immunoSEQ multiplex PCR, and TCRdb kept only the in-frame ones, dropping some. The sample consists of 100,000 or so clones, about 80% of them appearing once. Sequenced material: PBMCs. Source of these receptors: a man in his forties or fifties in good health and CMV-seronegative.

V gene TRBV2 combines with J gene TRBJ2-6, with TRBD1 matching 8 bases. This CDR3 is 15 amino acids long. From germline, CDR1 is SNHLY and CDR2 FYNNEI. Losses at the gene ends were 6 bases for V and 2 bases for J; bases not matched to a gene: 3. The CDR3 coding sequence is TGTGCCAGCAGACAGGGACAGGCTGGGGCCAACGTCCTGACTTTC. It codes for CASRQGQAGANVLTF.

The CDR3 DNA follows: TGCGCCAGCAGCTTGGTAGGCGAGGGAAATGAAAAACTGTTTTTT. Translated: CASSLVGEGNEKLFF. The chain employs TRBV5-1 and TRBJ1-4, with D unresolved. Germline V gives CDR1 SGHRS, CDR2 YFSETQ. The CDR3 is made up of 15 amino acids. Trimming pared 0 bases from V and 5 bases from J, leaving 11 bases between.

The V gene is TRBV7-8, the J gene TRBJ2-7; 7 bases match TRBD1. Germline V gene data show CDR1 as SGHVS and CDR2 as FQNEAQ. The CDR3 contains 12 residues. The junction had 4 bases not matched to a gene; V was cut back by 8 bases and J by 3 bases. The CDR3 region is CASGQAYYEQYF. The CDR3 DNA follows: TGTGCCAGCGGACAGGCTTACTACGAGCAGTACTTC.

The rearrangement uses TRBV15 and TRBJ1-4; 9 bases are shared with TRBD1. Germline lookup yields CDR1 LNHNV and CDR2 YYDKDF (reference sequence). This CDR3 contains 15 residues. With V trimmed by 5 bases and J by 9 bases, 10 bases remained unmatched. CDR3 in amino acids: CATSAGTGFIKKLFF. The CDR3 bases are TGTGCCACCAGCGCAGGGACAGGGTTTATTAAAAAACTGTTTTTT.

This clone has only one observation. The chain uses TRBV7-8 and TRBJ1-1; TRBD1 agrees at 10 bases. Germline assignment: CDR1 SGHVS and CDR2 FQNEAQ. V trimming: 3 bases; J trimming: 2 bases; junction bases outside the gene matches: 6. This CDR3 contains 16 residues. The CDR3 is CASSFRDRGSNTEAFF. The CDR3 nucleotides are TGTGCCAGCAGCTTCCGGGACAGGGGATCAAACACTGAAGCTTTCTTT.

In this sample, this clone turned up a few times. The gene calls are TRBV15 and TRBJ1-6; 8 bases map to TRBD1. The germline gives CDR1 LNHNV, CDR2 YYDKDF (reference sequence). Trimming took 2 bases from V and 9 from J; bases not matched to a gene: 3. The CDR3 spans 14 residues. The CDR3 sequence is CATSRTTGASPLHF. The DNA for the CDR3 is TGTGCCACCAGCAGAACGACAGGGGCTTCACCCCTCCACTTT.

The rearrangement links TRBV4-2 to TRBJ2-3; 11 bases line up with TRBD2. The germline V gene encodes CDR1 LGHNA and CDR2 YNFKEQ. The CDR3 is made up of 16 amino acids. J gave up 2 bases and V 2 bases, and 3 bases lay outside the gene matches. CDR3 sequence (DNA): TGTGCCAGCAGCCAAACTAGCGGGGGACACACAGATACGCAGTATTTT. Translation: CASSQTSGGHTDTQYF.

This clone was found once. At one boundary the junction diverges from the germline segment, which might be a read error. CDR3 nucleotides: TGTGCCAGCAGCTTGCAGTCGGGGAACAATCGGCCCCAGCATTTT. This encodes CASSLQSGNNRPQHF. V usage is TRBV7-6 and J usage is TRBJ1-5, with unresolved D. Germline CDR1 and CDR2: SGHVS and FNYEAQ. This CDR3 comprises 15 residues.

This clone came up once. The rearrangement joins TRBV6-6 to TRBJ2-2; 7 bases fit TRBD1. Germline CDR1 is MNHNY and CDR2 is SVGAGI (reference sequence). The CDR3 runs to 16 residues. Germline trimming cut 5 bases from V and 7 bases from J; bases unmatched to any gene: 13. This CDR3 reads CASSPFIDRVNGELFF. The CDR3 region has the DNA TGTGCCAGCAGTCCCTTTATCGACAGGGTGAACGGGGAGCTGTTTTTT.

This rearrangement joins TRBV5-1 to TRBJ2-7; D perhaps matches TRBD1 (6 bases). The CDR3 runs to 12 residues. The germline V gene has CDR1 SGHRS and CDR2 YFSETQ. V was cut by 3 bases and J by 6 bases, with 10 bases left in between. Here the CDR3 reads CASSWGPSEQYF. CDR3 coding DNA: TGCGCCAGCAGCTGGGGGCCCTCCGAGCAGTACTTC.

The chain carries TRBV25-1 and TRBJ2-7; 10 bases are a match to TRBD1. The CDR3 is 17 amino acids. J was trimmed by 3 bases and V by 5 bases; bases with no gene match: 13. The germline gives CDR1 MGHDK, CDR2 SYGVNS. The CDR3: CASSPITGQGPLYEQYF. For the CDR3, the DNA is TGTGCCAGCAGTCCCATTACGGGACAGGGGCCGCTCTACGAGCAGTACTTC.